This T cell receptor beta chain was sequenced during a study of blood T cell repertoires in COVID-19. The CDR3 has 12 residues. Germline V lookup: CDR1 LNHNV, CDR2 YYDKDF (reference sequence). With 3 bases removed from V and 12 bases from J, the gap between germline ends came to 11 bases. Measured with immunoSEQ multiplex PCR; TCRdb has only the in-frame clones, and not every one. The sample contains under 200,000 clones, about 90% of which appear only once. The V call is TRBV15, the J call TRBJ1-4, with D hard to call. This TCR was recovered from a man aged 55 to 69 with active or convalescent COVID-19. Sequences were obtained from peripheral blood. DNA of the CDR3: TGTGCCACCAGCAGTATAATGAGGGAACTGTTTTTT. The encoded protein is CATSSIMRELFF.